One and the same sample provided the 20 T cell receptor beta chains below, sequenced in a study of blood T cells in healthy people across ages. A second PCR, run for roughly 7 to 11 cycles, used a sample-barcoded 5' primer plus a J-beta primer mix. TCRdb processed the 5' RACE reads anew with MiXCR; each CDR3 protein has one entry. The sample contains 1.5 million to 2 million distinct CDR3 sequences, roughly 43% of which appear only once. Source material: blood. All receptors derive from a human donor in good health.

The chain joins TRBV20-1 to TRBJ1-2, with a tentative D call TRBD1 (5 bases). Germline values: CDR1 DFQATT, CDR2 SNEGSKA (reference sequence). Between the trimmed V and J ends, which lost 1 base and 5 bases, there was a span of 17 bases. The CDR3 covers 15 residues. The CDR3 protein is CSARGSSAGRYGYTF. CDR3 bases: TGCAGTGCTAGAGGCTCCTCGGCAGGGAGGTATGGCTACACCTTC.

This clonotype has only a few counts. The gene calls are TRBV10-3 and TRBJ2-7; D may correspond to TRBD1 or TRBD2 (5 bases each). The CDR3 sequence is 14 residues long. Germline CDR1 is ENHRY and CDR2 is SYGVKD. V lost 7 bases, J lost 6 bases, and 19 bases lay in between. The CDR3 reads CAITPDTLGSEQYF. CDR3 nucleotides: TGTGCCATCACCCCGGACACACTAGGGAGCGAGCAGTACTTC.

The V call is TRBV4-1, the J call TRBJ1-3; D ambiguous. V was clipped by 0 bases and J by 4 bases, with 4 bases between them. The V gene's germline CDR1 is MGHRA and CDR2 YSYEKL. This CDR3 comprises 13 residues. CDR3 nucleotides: TGCGCCAGCAGCCAAGATTGGGGAAACACCATATATTTT. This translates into CASSQDWGNTIYF.

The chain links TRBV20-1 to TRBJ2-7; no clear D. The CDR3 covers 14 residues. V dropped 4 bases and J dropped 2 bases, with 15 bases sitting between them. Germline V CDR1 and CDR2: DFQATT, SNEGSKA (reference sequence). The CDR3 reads CSATARVPTYEQYF. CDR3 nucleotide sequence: TGCAGTGCTACCGCCCGGGTTCCTACCTACGAGCAGTACTTC.

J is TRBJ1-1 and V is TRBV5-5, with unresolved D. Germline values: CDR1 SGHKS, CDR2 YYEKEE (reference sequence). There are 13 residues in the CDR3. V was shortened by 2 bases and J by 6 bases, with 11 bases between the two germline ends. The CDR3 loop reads CASSFISGPEAFF. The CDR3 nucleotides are TGTGCCAGCAGCTTCATTTCCGGGCCTGAAGCTTTCTTT.

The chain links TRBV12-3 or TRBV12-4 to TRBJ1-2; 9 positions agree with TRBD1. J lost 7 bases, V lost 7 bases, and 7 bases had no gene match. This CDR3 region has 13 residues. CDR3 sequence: CASTLQGASGYTF. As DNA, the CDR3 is TGTGCCAGCACCCTACAGGGGGCGAGTGGCTACACCTTC.

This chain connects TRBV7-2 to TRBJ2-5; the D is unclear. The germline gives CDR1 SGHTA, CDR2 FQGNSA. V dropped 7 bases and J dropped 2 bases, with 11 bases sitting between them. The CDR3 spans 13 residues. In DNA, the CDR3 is TGTGCCAGCACCTCTCCCCAACAAGAGACCCAGTACTTC. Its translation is CASTSPQQETQYF.

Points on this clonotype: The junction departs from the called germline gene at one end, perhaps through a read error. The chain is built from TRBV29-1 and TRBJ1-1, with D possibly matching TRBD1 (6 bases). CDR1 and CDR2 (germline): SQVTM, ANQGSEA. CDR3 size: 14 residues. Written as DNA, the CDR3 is TGCAGCGCCATACCAGACAGGCTGAACACTGGAGCTTTCTTT. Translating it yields CSAIPDRLNTGAFF.

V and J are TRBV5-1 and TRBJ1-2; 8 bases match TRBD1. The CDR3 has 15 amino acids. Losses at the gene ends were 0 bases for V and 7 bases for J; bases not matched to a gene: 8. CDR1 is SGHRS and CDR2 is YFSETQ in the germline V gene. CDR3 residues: CASSLAPGQDFGYTF. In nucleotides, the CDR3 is TGCGCCAGCAGCTTGGCGCCGGGACAGGATTTTGGCTACACCTTC.

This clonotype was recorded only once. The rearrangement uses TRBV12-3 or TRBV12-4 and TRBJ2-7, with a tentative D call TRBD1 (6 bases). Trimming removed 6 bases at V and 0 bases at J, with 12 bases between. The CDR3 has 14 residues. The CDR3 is CASRMDSNSYEQYF. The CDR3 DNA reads TGTGCCAGCAGGATGGACAGTAACTCCTACGAGCAGTACTTC.

CDR3 bases: TGCAGTGCTAGAGATTCTAGCGGGGCGTACAAGCAGTACTTC. Translation gives CSARDSSGAYKQYF. The chain employs TRBV20-1 and TRBJ2-5, with 9 bases matching TRBD2. Germline trimming cut 0 bases from V and 11 bases from J; bases unmatched to any gene: 10. Germline V lookup: CDR1 DFQATT, CDR2 SNEGSKA (reference sequence). CDR3 length: 14 amino acids.

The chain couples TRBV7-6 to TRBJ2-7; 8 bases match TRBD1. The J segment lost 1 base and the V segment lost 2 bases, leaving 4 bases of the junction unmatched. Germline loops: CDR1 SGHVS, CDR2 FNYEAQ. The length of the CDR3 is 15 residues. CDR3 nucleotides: TGTGCCAGCAGCTTACAGGGACAGGCTTCCTACGAGCAGTACTTC. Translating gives CASSLQGQASYEQYF.

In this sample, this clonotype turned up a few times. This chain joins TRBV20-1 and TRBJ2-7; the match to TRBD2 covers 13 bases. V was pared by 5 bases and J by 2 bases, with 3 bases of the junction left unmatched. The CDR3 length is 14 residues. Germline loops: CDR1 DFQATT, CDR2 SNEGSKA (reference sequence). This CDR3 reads CSAGLAGAPYEQYF. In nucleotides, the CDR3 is TGCAGTGCTGGACTAGCGGGGGCCCCCTACGAGCAGTACTTC.

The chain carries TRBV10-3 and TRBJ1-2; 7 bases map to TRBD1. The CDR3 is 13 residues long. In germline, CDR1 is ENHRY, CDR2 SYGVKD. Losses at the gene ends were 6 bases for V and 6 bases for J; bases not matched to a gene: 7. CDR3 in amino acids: CAISEDRRDGYTF. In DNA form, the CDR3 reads TGTGCCATCAGCGAGGACAGGAGAGATGGCTACACCTTC.

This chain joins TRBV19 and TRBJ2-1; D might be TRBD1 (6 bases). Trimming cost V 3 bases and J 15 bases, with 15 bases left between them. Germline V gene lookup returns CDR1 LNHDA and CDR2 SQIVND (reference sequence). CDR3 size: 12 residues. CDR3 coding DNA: TGTGCCAGTAGTATTATTGGGACATTTTTGTTCTTC. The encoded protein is CASSIIGTFLFF.

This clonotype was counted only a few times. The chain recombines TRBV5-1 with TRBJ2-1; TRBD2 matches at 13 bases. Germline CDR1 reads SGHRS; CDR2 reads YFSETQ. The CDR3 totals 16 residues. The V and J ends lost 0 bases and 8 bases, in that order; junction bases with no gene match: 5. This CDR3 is CASSLEGLAGVDEQFF. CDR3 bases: TGCGCCAGCAGCTTGGAAGGACTAGCGGGAGTCGATGAGCAGTTCTTC.

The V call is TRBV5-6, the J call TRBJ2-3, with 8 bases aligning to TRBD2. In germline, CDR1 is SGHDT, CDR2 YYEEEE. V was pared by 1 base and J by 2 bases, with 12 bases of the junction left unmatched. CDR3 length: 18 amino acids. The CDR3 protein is CASSLFTGGPPDTDTQYF. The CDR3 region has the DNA TGTGCCAGCAGCTTGTTTACGGGGGGGCCCCCCGACACAGATACGCAGTATTTT. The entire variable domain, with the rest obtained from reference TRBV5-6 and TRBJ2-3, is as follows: DAGVTQSPTHLIKTRGQQVTLRCSPKSGHDTVSWYQQALGQGPQFIFQYYEEEERQRGNFPDRFSGHQFPNYSSELNVNALLLGDSALYLCASSLFTGGPPDTDTQYFGPGTRLTVL.

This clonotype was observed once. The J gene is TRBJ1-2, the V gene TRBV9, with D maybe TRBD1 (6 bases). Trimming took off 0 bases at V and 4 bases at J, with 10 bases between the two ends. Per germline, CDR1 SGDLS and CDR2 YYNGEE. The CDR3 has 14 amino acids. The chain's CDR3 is CASSVADSLYGYTF. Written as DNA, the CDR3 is TGTGCCAGCAGCGTAGCGGACAGCCTCTATGGCTACACCTTC.

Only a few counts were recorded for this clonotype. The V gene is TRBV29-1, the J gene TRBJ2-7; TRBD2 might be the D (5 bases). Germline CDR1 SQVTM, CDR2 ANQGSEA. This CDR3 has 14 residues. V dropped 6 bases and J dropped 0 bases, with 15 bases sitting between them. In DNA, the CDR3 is TGCAGCGTAGGTGGGAGTTTTAGCTCCTACGAGCAGTACTTC. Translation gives CSVGGSFSSYEQYF.

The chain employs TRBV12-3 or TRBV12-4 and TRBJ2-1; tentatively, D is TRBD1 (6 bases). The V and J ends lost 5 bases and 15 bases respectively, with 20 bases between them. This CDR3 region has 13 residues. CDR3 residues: CASSLLDRLGMFF. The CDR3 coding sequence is TGTGCCAGCAGTCTCCTAGACAGGCTGGGTATGTTCTTC.